This entry is about one T cell receptor (beta chain). Its specific antigen is unknown. No per-base quality is available; no much larger clone lies one base away. Sequences SGHTA (CDR1) and FQGNSA (CDR2) are obtained from the germline V gene. From cysteine to phenylalanine, the CDR3 is 14 amino acids long. Solely the CDR3 DNA is kept, with 42 bases framed from the first base. The V and J ends are trimmed by 0 bases and 5 bases, leaving 8 bases between them. Genomic DNA was the input for TRB sequencing, which was run either with the immunoSEQ assay at survey resolution or with the hsTCRB kit. Processing in the source paper ran as follows. The immunoSEQ software was used for initial read processing, and the LymphoSeq R package was used for repertoire analyses. For each TRB dataset, clonality was calculated as 1 minus normalized Shannon entropy, and the Gini coefficient was computed as well. Phenotypes of unsorted samples were inferred by mapping TRB sequences from sorted subsets of the recipient or donor onto unsorted samples of the same recipient. TCRdb provides this immuneACCESS table in a form limited to in-frame rearrangements. Some clones are lacking; in checked studies, under half of them reflect an unresolved V gene, and why the rest are absent is not known. Clone size and V and J calls were adopted from that table, with D and trimming inferred from the DNA. The sample table shows about 52,000 clones, and about 82% are seen once. Clones ranked in the top ten supply around 2.8% of the sample.

This specimen belongs to a study of T cells after posttransplantation cyclophosphamide (dated by TCRdb to the mid-2010s). Describing the broader study: The study tracked T cell repertoire reconstitution by TRB sequencing after myeloablative bone marrow transplantation using posttransplantation cyclophosphamide as GVHD prophylaxis. Samples from 30 to 35 PTCy-treated patients, along with samples from 16 of their related bone marrow donors, underwent antigen receptor sequencing. TRB sequencing was performed on blood from all 35 or so PTCy patients with 1-year posttransplant specimens. TRB sequencing was also done on up to about 3 additional blood samples from 2 to 5.2 years after transplant in 3 patients, and on pretransplant blood from a handful of patients. Because TRA and TRB clonality correlated tightly in 8 to 10 samples, the subsequent TCR analyses were limited to TRB only. Public TRB sequences were compared against a database of over 3,000 sequences linked to responses to pathogens, tumor antigens, self-antigens and alloantigens.

The PTCy-treated patients were drawn from a prospective, multi-institutional clinical trial. Peripheral blood and bone marrow mononuclear cells were isolated by Ficoll-Hypaque density centrifugation and cryopreserved. Study-wide conclusions, independent of this receptor: The TRB repertoires of T cells infiltrating skin or the GI tract showed only limited overlap with the TRB repertoires found in blood. Across 35 to 45 patients, TRB clonality was highly associated with recipient CMV seropositivity and CMV reactivation, and diversity in PTCy patients was similar to diversity in CNI/methotrexate controls. Donor-recipient similarity was low at 1-2 months but rose over the first year, and later blood repertoires were often dominated by donor CD8+ memory clones.

The clonotype was recovered from a man aged 25-45 years with a blood cancer, CMV-positive, and with a related stem cell donor. This sequence uses TRBV7-2 and TRBJ1-5, with a weak D call of TRBD1 (6 bases match). The sequenced material came from PBMCs. The base sequence is TGTGCCAGCAGCTTAGCCAGGGGTGATCAGCCCCAGCATTTT. Translated, this is CASSLARGDQPQHF.